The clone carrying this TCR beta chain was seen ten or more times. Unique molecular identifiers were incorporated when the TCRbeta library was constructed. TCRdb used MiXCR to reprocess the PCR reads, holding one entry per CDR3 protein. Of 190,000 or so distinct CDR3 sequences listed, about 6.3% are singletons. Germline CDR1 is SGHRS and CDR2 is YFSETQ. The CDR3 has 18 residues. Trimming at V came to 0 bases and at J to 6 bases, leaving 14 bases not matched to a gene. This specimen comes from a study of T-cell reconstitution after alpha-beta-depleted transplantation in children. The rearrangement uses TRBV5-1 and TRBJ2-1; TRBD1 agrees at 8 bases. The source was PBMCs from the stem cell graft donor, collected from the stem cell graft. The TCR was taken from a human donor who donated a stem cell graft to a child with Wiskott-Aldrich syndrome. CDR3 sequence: CASSLAKPGDRTRNEQFF. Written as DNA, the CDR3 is TGCGCCAGCAGCTTGGCTAAACCCGGGGACAGGACCCGCAATGAGCAGTTCTTC.